Listed below are T cell receptor beta chains from one sample, sequenced in a study of OX40 agonist ivuxolimab in advanced cancers. The method was immunoSEQ multiplex PCR; TCRdb's version includes in-frame clones alone and lacks a portion of them. The sample has under 40,000 clones, more than 75% seen once. The specimen comprised CD4+ or CD8+ T cells sorted from blood, sampled in a trial of the OX40 agonist ivuxolimab. The receptor source for this set is an adult with an advanced solid tumor such as melanoma, head and neck, liver or kidney cancer. The CDR3 runs from the conserved cysteine through the conserved F or W. A D gene is named only where the DNA matches it firmly. Expanded clones are given a class, and other clones once, few, many or no size at all.

D gene,clone size,J gene,V gene,CDR3 DNA,CDR3 protein
.,.,TRBJ1-1,TRBV19,TGTGCCAGTAGTATTGTAGAGCGAGCTTTCTTT,CASSIVERAFF
TRBD1,.,TRBJ1-4,TRBV23-1,TGCGCCAGCATCCACCGGGACAGGCGGCTAAATGAAAAACTGTTTTTT,CASIHRDRRLNEKLFF
TRBD1,.,TRBJ1-1,TRBV6-5,TGTGCCAGCAGTTACTCAGACACAGGGGGCACTGAAGCTTTCTTT,CASSYSDTGGTEAFF
.,.,TRBJ1-4,TRBV18,TGTGCCAGCTCACAAACCGGGACTCAGGGTGAAAAACTGTTTTTT,CASSQTGTQGEKLFF
.,.,TRBJ2-7,TRBV9,TGTGCCAGCAGCGTACAGGGGGGAACGGCCTACGAGCAGTACTTC,CASSVQGGTAYEQYF
.,once,TRBJ1-4,TRBV25-1,TGTGCCAGCAATCAAGGGAGCGAAAAACTGTTTTTT,CASNQGSEKLFF
TRBD1,.,TRBJ2-7,TRBV9,TGTGCCAGCAGCGTAGCCGGGACAGGGATGGTCGAGCAGTACTTC,CASSVAGTGMVEQYF
.,.,TRBJ2-3,TRBV4-1,TGCGCCAGCAGCCCAGCGATCGTCCTGGGGGGCCTTTCGAGCCCAGATACGCAGTATTTT,CASSPAIVLGGLSSPDTQYF
TRBD2,.,TRBJ2-7,TRBV15,TGTGCCACCAGCGAGACCGGGGGGGCGCCGTATCGTGAGCAGTACTTC,CATSETGGAPYREQYF
.,.,TRBJ2-7,TRBV15,TGTGCCACCAGCAGAGGTAACCGGGAGCAGTACTTC,CATSRGNREQYF
TRBD2,.,TRBJ2-7,TRBV6-5,TGTGCCAGCAGTTCAAGACTAGCGGGCGGGGACGAGCAGTACTTC,CASSSRLAGGDEQYF
.,.,TRBJ2-1,TRBV7-9,TGTGCCAGCAGCCCTACATTAAGCTCCTACAATGAGCAGTTCTTC,CASSPTLSSYNEQFF
TRBD1,.,TRBJ1-2,TRBV5-1,TGCGCCAGCAGCTTGGGACAGGGGCCGGACTATGGCTACACCTTC,CASSLGQGPDYGYTF
.,.,TRBJ1-1,TRBV19,TGTGCCAGTAGTACGAACAGGGCCCTGAACACTGAAGCTTTCTTT,CASSTNRALNTEAFF
.,.,TRBJ1-6,TRBV4-1,TGCGCCAGCAGCCCGCTCCGGGTCAACAATTCACCCCTCCACTTT,CASSPLRVNNSPLHF
.,.,TRBJ1-1,TRBV23-1,TGCGCCAGCAGTCAATCGATGGCCGCCCGGGGGACTGAAGCTTTCTTT,CASSQSMAARGTEAFF
.,.,TRBJ2-7,TRBV7-9,TGTGCCAGCAGTTTGCCGGGCCACGAGCAGTACTTC,CASSLPGHEQYF
TRBD1,.,TRBJ2-3,TRBV19,TGTGCCAGTAGTACCGGGACAGGGCTCACAGATACGCAGTATTTT,CASSTGTGLTDTQYF
.,.,TRBJ2-5,TRBV5-4,TGTGCCAGCCAGGAGGGGGACTCGATCCTGGAGACCCAGTACTTC,CASQEGDSILETQYF
.,.,TRBJ2-6,TRBV19,TGTGCCAGTAGTATAGACAGGGGATCTGGGGCCAACGTCCTGACTTTC,CASSIDRGSGANVLTF